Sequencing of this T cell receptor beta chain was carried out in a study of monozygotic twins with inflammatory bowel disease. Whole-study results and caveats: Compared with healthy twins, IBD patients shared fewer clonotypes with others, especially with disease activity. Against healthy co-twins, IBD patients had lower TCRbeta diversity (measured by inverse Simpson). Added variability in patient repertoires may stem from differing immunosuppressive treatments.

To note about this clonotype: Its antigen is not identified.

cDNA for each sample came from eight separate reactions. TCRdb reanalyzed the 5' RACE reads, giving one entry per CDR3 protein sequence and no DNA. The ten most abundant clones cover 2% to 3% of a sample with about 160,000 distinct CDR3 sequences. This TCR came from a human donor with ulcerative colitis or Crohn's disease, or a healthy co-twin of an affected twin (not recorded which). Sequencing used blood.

The CDR3 loop is CSAPLGTDTQYF. J is TRBJ2-3 and V is TRBV20-1. The CDR3 contains 12 residues. Germline V gene sequence: CDR1 DFQATT, CDR2 SNEGSKA (reference sequence).